Ten or more counts support the clone carrying this T cell receptor beta chain. Its antigen is currently unknown. CDR3 length equals 14 residues. V dropped 3 bases and J dropped 5 bases, with 15 bases sitting between them. Germline-derived CDR1 and CDR2 are SGHRS and YFSETQ. The source of the sample is a study of neurological immune-mediated disorders. Study-wide points: The study found no CDR3 amino acid sequences shared by expanded clones across subjects, suggesting private repertoires in all groups.

The study built sorted libraries from more than 750,000 CD4+ or CD8+ T cells. Template-switch 5'RACE cDNA synthesis added a 10-nucleotide unique molecular identifier. TCRdb re-analysed the 5' RACE reads in MiXCR, keeping a single row per CDR3 protein. The sample lists roughly 31,000 distinct CDR3 sequences, approximately 20% occurring once. The chain joins TRBV5-1 to TRBJ2-7; D possibly corresponds to TRBD2 (6 bases). Sequenced sample: CD4+ T cells from blood. The TCR originated in a man in his fifties with HTLV-1-associated myelopathy (HAM/TSP). CDR3 nucleotide sequence: TGCGCCAGCAGCTCCCGGGCCAGGAGGGACGAGCAGTACTTC. Its translation: CASSSRARRDEQYF.